This TCR beta chain was found in a study of beta chain features in type 1 diabetes (dated by TCRdb to 2016 to 2019). As for the study more broadly: Mean age, gender distribution, total cell number and subset yield were not different between patients and healthy donors. Whereas all 30 or so donors provided naive and central memory subsets, regulatory and stem cell-like memory subsets were isolated from just 8 patients and roughly 8 healthy donors. Across all samples, 90 million to 130 million sorted cells were examined, and cell number per subset correlated strongly with RNA yield. The study compared the TCRB repertoires of sorted circulating CD4+ T cell subsets in recently diagnosed type 1 diabetes patients with those in matched healthy donors. Points the paper makes about the study in general: At VDJ recombination sites, patients with type 1 diabetes made fewer insertions and deleted more nucleotides, a pattern implying thymic rearrangement abnormalities. Naive, central memory and regulatory TCRB repertoires appeared to be more alike among patients than among healthy donors. Shorter templates might be favored by PCR, yet because patient and control samples were amplified and corrected together, any such skew would affect both groups equally. Because cDNA was sequenced instead of genomic DNA, activated cells with high expression could be over-represented, although the groups did not differ in activation or CD3 levels. Because small numbers of individuals were included in the HLA sub-analyses, any influence of HLA type on TCRB rearrangement was left unresolved. A moderate but significant shortening of TCRB CDR3 length was observed in type 1 diabetes patients in all four CD4+ subsets.

Reading the germline V gene gives CDR1 SGHDT and CDR2 YYEEEE. The CDR3 contains 16 residues, cysteine and phenylalanine counted. Just the 48-base CDR3 DNA is kept, in frame starting at base 1. Trimming removed 2 bases from V and 6 bases from J; the gene matches leave 9 bases unexplained. Concerning this clone: Its antigen specificity is not known. No base-level quality is on record; no much larger clone is a single base apart.

Each donor gave one peripheral blood draw, roughly 0.12 L on average, collected into heparinised tubes. A BD FACSAria II and a panel including CD45RO, CCR7, CD25, CD127, CD95 and CD27 were used to sort naive, central memory, regulatory and stem cell-like memory CD4+ T cells. Every sorted population had a purity above 98%. PBMCs were isolated immediately by Lymphoprep density gradient centrifugation and stained directly without culture. Samples were stained and sorted in pairs, with one healthy donor and one patient per experiment, so that batch effects were minimized. The entire amount of isolated RNA was reverse transcribed using the High Capacity cDNA Reverse Transcription Kit, so the sequenced TCRB transcripts were expressed ones. Deep immunoSEQ sequencing was performed on naive, central memory and regulatory T cell samples, with an average of roughly 3.6 million total reads per sample. Sorted cells were lysed in RLT buffer and RNA was extracted with DNase-treated RNeasy Micro or Mini kits, depending on cell number. To prevent cross-contamination, each cell subset was processed individually, whereas patient and healthy donor samples were processed jointly. The immunoSEQ multiplex PCR was used to amplify TCRB sequences from cDNA, yielding 87-bp fragments that span the CDR3 region. Amplicons were sequenced on the Illumina HiSeq platform. The authors processed their data as follows. Synthetic template baselines were used to correct PCR bias computationally, reads within Hamming distance 2 were collapsed together, and singletons that could not be merged were discarded. Reads were aligned to IMGT to assign V, D and J genes, CDR3 length, and insertions or deletions at six rearrangement sites. Within each subset, clonotype counts were normalized to sorted cell number, and only after that were true diversity and Gini coefficients computed with the tcR R package. The overlap coefficient, calculated on TCRB nucleotide sequences, was used to measure repertoire sharing. The clones in this table, taken by TCRdb from immuneACCESS, are in-frame only. Not every clone is retained; where verified, under half of the shortfall comes from an unresolved V gene, and the cause of the rest is unknown. V and J calls and clone size follow that table, whereas D and trimming were derived from the DNA. In this sample the table shows about 130,000 clones, around 8.8% of which occur a single time. The top ten constitute 0.75% of the sample.

The receptor chain draws on TRBV5-6 and TRBJ2-3; TRBD2 fits 10 bases in the junction. The material sequenced was central memory CD4+ T cells from blood. The sequence was obtained from a man aged 25 to 40 with type 1 diabetes. The nucleotide sequence is given as TGTGCCAGCAGCTTCCCAACTAGCGGGGACGACGATACGCAGTATTTT. The encoded protein is CASSFPTSGDDDTQYF.